The sequence of this TCR beta chain was determined in a study of blood T cell repertoires in COVID-19. Participants' reported clinical history set cohort assignment. The protocol was immunoSEQ multiplex PCR, while the TCRdb copy is restricted to in-frame clones and leaves out a portion. The table has 300,000 to 350,000 clones, roughly 84% seen once. CDR3 length equals 15 residues. Trimming removed 8 bases from V and 6 bases from J; junction bases left unmatched: 8. In germline, CDR1 is WSHSY, CDR2 SAAADI. The TCR comes from a young woman who had recovered from COVID-19. This rearrangement joins TRBV10-2 to TRBJ2-2; TRBD2 matches at 11 bases. Sequenced sample: PBMCs or T cells enriched from blood (not recorded which). The CDR3 spells CASGLAGGQAGELFF. The CDR3 region has the DNA TGCGCCAGCGGCCTAGCGGGGGGACAAGCCGGGGAGCTGTTTTTT.